Below are 31 T cell receptor beta chains sequenced from a single sample in a study of response to subunit inactivated influenza vaccine. TCRdb independently ran MiXCR on the RT-PCR reads; one entry per CDR3 protein. Among hundreds of thousands of distinct CDR3 sequences listed, 25% were seen once. The sample here was CD4+ T cells sorted from PBMCs, taken 5 days after vaccination. These receptor sequences come from a man over 45 who received an inactivated influenza vaccine.

This clonotype was counted between two and nine times. The genes are TRBV27 and TRBJ2-7; D could derive from TRBD1 or TRBD2 (6 bases each). This CDR3 is 15 amino acids long. Germline lookup yields CDR1 MNHEY and CDR2 SMNVEV (reference sequence). V was cut by 5 bases and J by 5 bases, with 19 bases left in between. CDR3 residues: CASSRRGTPFNEQYF. For the CDR3, the DNA is TGTGCCAGCAGTCGTCGGGGGACACCTTTTAACGAGCAGTACTTC.

The chain carries TRBV6-1 and TRBJ2-7, with 7 bases identical to TRBD2. Looked up from germline, CDR1 is MNHNS and CDR2 is SASEGT. The J segment lost 3 bases and the V segment lost 4 bases, leaving 6 bases of the junction unmatched. The CDR3 totals 14 residues. The CDR3 DNA follows: TGTGCCAGCAGTGTGGGGGGGAACCTCTACGAGCAGTACTTC. As protein: CASSVGGNLYEQYF.

This clonotype occurred a few times. This rearrangement joins TRBV29-1 to TRBJ2-5, with 11 bases aligning to TRBD2. The CDR3 is made up of 15 amino acids. CDR1 SQVTM and CDR2 ANQGSEA come from the germline V gene. V lost 7 bases and J lost 2; bases outside the gene matches: 9. CDR3 amino acids: CSAGGSGGVQETQYF. In nucleotides, the CDR3 is TGCAGCGCTGGGGGTAGCGGGGGGGTTCAAGAGACCCAGTACTTC.

Concerning this clonotype itself: A clone one base away is much larger, so this may be a read error. The J gene is TRBJ2-7, the V gene TRBV7-8; perhaps TRBD1 as D (7 bases). The CDR3 runs to 15 residues. V was shortened by 1 base and J by 6 bases, with 16 bases between the two germline ends. Germline CDR1 reads SGHVS; CDR2 reads FQNEAQ. The CDR3: CASSLDLARGREQYF. DNA of the CDR3: TGTGCCAGCAGCTTAGATCTAGCGAGGGGGCGCGAGCAGTACTTC.

The chain couples TRBV3-1 to TRBJ1-5; D may be TRBD1 (6 bases). Germline assignment: CDR1 LGHDT and CDR2 YNNKEL (reference sequence). CDR3 size: 14 residues. Trimming left V 0 bases short and J 5 bases short, with 8 bases between. The CDR3 DNA sequence: TGTGCCAGCAGCCAAGAATACAGGGATCAGCCCCAGCATTTT. This codes for CASSQEYRDQPQHF.

V and J are TRBV20-1 and TRBJ1-1; no reliable D call. The V gene's germline CDR1 is DFQATT and CDR2 SNEGSKA (reference sequence). This CDR3 is 13 amino acids long. V was clipped by 5 bases and J by 0 bases, with 10 bases between them. As DNA, the CDR3 is TGCAGTGCTGCCCTGGGGATGAACACTGAAGCTTTCTTT. This encodes CSAALGMNTEAFF.

The chain employs TRBV20-1 and TRBJ2-1; 13 positions match TRBD2. Germline CDR1 DFQATT, CDR2 SNEGSKA (reference sequence). The CDR3 totals 14 residues. Germline trimming cut 5 bases from V and 6 bases from J; bases unmatched to any gene: 4. CDR3 in amino acids: CSAATSGGSNEQFF. As DNA, the CDR3 is TGCAGTGCTGCGACTAGCGGGGGGTCCAATGAGCAGTTCTTC.

V usage is TRBV7-9 and J usage is TRBJ2-1; possible D gene TRBD2, 5 bases. Trimming stripped 5 bases from V and 9 bases from J, with 14 bases between. The CDR3 sequence is 13 residues long. CDR1 and CDR2 (germline): SEHNR, FQNEAQ (reference sequence). This CDR3 reads CASSDELGFEQFF. CDR3 nucleotides: TGTGCCAGCAGCGACGAACTAGGATTTGAGCAGTTCTTC.

This clonotype was counted only a few times. This sequence joins TRBV5-1 and TRBJ2-1; D perhaps matches TRBD1 (5 bases). CDR1 is SGHRS, CDR2 YFSETQ, per germline. V lost 0 bases, J lost 3 bases, and 10 bases lay in between. The CDR3 runs to 15 residues. The CDR3: CASSLERGNYNEQFF. The CDR3 region has the DNA TGCGCCAGCAGCTTGGAAAGGGGCAACTACAATGAGCAGTTCTTC.

This clonotype was picked up many times. V gene TRBV11-2 combines with J gene TRBJ2-1; 16 positions match TRBD2. Trimming took 7 bases from V and 5 from J; bases not matched to a gene: 11. The CDR3 sequence is 18 residues long. The germline gives CDR1 SGHAT, CDR2 FQNNGV. The CDR3 DNA reads TGTGCCAGCACTCCTCCGGGACTAGCGGGGGGGCGCGACAATGAGCAGTTCTTC. Amino acid sequence: CASTPPGLAGGRDNEQFF.

CDR3 coding DNA: TGCAGTGTCCCAAGTGAGAGACAAAGGGGTGAGCAGTTCTTC. As protein: CSVPSERQRGEQFF. The V gene is TRBV20-1, the J gene TRBJ2-1; a weak D match, TRBD1 (5 bases). Trimming stripped 7 bases from V and 9 bases from J, with 22 bases between. Germline CDR1 reads DFQATT; CDR2 reads SNEGSKA (reference sequence). CDR3 length equals 14 residues.

V is TRBV18 and J is TRBJ2-5, with 9 positions matching TRBD2. The CDR3 sequence is 15 residues long. Trimming cost V 3 bases and J 5 bases; bases outside gene matches: 7. From germline, CDR1 is KGHSH and CDR2 LQKENI. In DNA form, the CDR3 reads TGTGCCAGCTCACCGGGACTAGCCGGAGCGGAGACCCAGTACTTC. This gives the protein CASSPGLAGAETQYF.

The J gene is TRBJ2-2, the V gene TRBV4-2; D gene uncertain. V dropped 4 bases and J dropped 5 bases, with 11 bases sitting between them. Germline values: CDR1 LGHNA, CDR2 YNFKEQ. The CDR3 is made up of 14 amino acids. The DNA of the CDR3 is TGTGCCAGCAGCCCGAATCTCGCGACCGGGGAGCTGTTTTTT. The encoded protein is CASSPNLATGELFF.

The CDR3 region has the DNA TGTGCCAGCAGACACTCGGCAGGGGCCGGATCACCCCTCCACTTT. Amino acids: CASRHSAGAGSPLHF. This chain uses TRBV7-9 with TRBJ1-6; D possibly corresponds to TRBD1 (6 bases). Trimming pared 6 bases from V and 10 bases from J, leaving 19 bases between. CDR1 and CDR2 (germline): SEHNR, FQNEAQ (reference sequence). The CDR3 sequence is 15 residues long.

V gene TRBV5-1 combines with J gene TRBJ2-3; 10 nucleotides align to TRBD2. The CDR3 is 17 amino acids. V lost 0 bases to trimming and J lost 5 bases; unmatched junction nucleotides: 9. Germline CDR1 is SGHRS and CDR2 is YFSETQ. CDR3 nucleotides: TGCGCCAGCAGCTTGGCACACCTAGCGGGAGTTTTAGATACGCAGTATTTT. Amino acid sequence: CASSLAHLAGVLDTQYF. Based on the CDR3 plus reference TRBV5-1 and TRBJ2-3, the full variable domain is KAGVTQTPRYLIKTRGQQVTLSCSPISGHRSVSWYQQTPGQGLQFLFEYFSETQRNKGNFPGRFSGRQFSNSRSEMNVSTLELGDSALYLCASSLAHLAGVLDTQYFGPGTRLTVL.

This clonotype was recorded a few times. The chain uses TRBV6-1 and TRBJ2-7, with D unclear. The germline CDR1 and CDR2 sequences are MNHNS and SASEGT. The V end was cut by 6 bases, the J end by 0 bases, with 9 bases between. This CDR3 has 13 amino acids. CDR3 in DNA: TGTGCCAGCAGGGTGGCTAGCTCCTACGAGCAGTACTTC. Protein: CASRVASSYEQYF.

V and J are TRBV6-2 or TRBV6-3 and TRBJ1-1; D is perhaps TRBD1 (5 bases). The CDR3 loop spans 11 amino acids. Looked up from germline, CDR1 is MNHEY and CDR2 is SVGEGT. V was pared by 2 bases and J by 10 bases, with 8 bases between. Here the CDR3 DNA reads TGTGCCAGCAGTTACAAAGGGGCAGCTTTCTTT. This sequence encodes CASSYKGAAFF.

V gene TRBV5-1 combines with J gene TRBJ1-4, with a possible D match to TRBD1 (6 bases). CDR3 size: 15 residues. The ends were cut back, 1 base at V and 7 bases at J, with 14 bases in the middle. Germline V gene sequence: CDR1 SGHRS, CDR2 YFSETQ. DNA of the CDR3: TGCGCCAGCAGCTTGTCGACAGGCGGGGGTGAAAAACTGTTTTTT. Translation gives CASSLSTGGGEKLFF.

The V and J genes are TRBV12-3 or TRBV12-4 and TRBJ2-4; TRBD1 matches at 10 bases. The trim removed 3 bases at V and 6 bases at J, leaving 5 bases unmatched. The CDR3 sequence is 15 residues long. The CDR3 coding sequence is TGTGCCAGCAGTTTCTCCGGACAGGGGGGAAACATTCAGTACTTC. Amino acids: CASSFSGQGGNIQYF.

This sequence joins TRBV2 and TRBJ2-3; 10 bases line up with TRBD2. The CDR3 consists of 14 residues. With V trimmed by 6 bases and J by 4 bases, 4 bases remained unmatched. Germline V gene sequence: CDR1 SNHLY, CDR2 FYNNEI. CDR3 sequence: CASSEGLAPDTQYF. In DNA form, the CDR3 reads TGTGCCAGCAGCGAGGGACTAGCGCCAGATACGCAGTATTTT.

This clonotype showed up just a few times. This chain connects TRBV6-2 or TRBV6-3 to TRBJ2-7; D remains ambiguous. The V gene's germline CDR1 is MNHEY and CDR2 SVGEGT. V was clipped by 0 bases and J by 1 base, with 13 bases between them. The CDR3 sequence is 16 residues long. CDR3 bases: TGTGCCAGCAGTTACTCGAGAAACATATTTTCCTACGAGCAGTACTTC. Translating it yields CASSYSRNIFSYEQYF.

The genes are TRBV20-1 and TRBJ2-1; no definite D call. Between the trimmed V and J ends, which lost 1 base and 8 bases, there was a span of 3 bases. Germline CDR1 reads DFQATT; CDR2 reads SNEGSKA (reference sequence). The CDR3 has 10 residues. The CDR3 protein is CSARAYEQFF. For the CDR3, the DNA is TGCAGTGCTAGAGCATATGAGCAGTTCTTC.

This clonotype was seen only a few times. The gene calls are TRBV5-1 and TRBJ2-7; possibly TRBD1 for D (7 bases). Germline CDR1 and CDR2: SGHRS and YFSETQ. V was trimmed by 6 bases and J by 2 bases, leaving 12 bases between them. There are 13 residues in the CDR3. The CDR3 nucleotides read TGCGCCAGCACCGCGGGACAGACCTACGAGCAGTACTTC. It is translated as CASTAGQTYEQYF.

The chain has TRBV20-1 and TRBJ2-1, with 7 bases identical to TRBD1. The CDR3 has 16 residues. V was clipped by 5 bases and J by 5 bases; unmatched bases: 15. Germline CDR1 is DFQATT and CDR2 is SNEGSKA (reference sequence). The CDR3 DNA reads TGCAGTGCTCTCTTGTTACAGGGGACAATGAACAATGAGCAGTTCTTC. Its protein is CSALLLQGTMNNEQFF.

The chain employs TRBV7-9 and TRBJ2-7; D unclear. Trimming cost V 2 bases and J 6 bases, with 8 bases left between them. In germline, CDR1 is SEHNR, CDR2 FQNEAQ (reference sequence). The CDR3 has 12 amino acids. Here the CDR3 reads CASSLPVREQYF. In nucleotides, the CDR3 is TGTGCCAGCAGCTTACCGGTGCGCGAGCAGTACTTC.

The chain has TRBV10-1 and TRBJ2-3; the D is unclear. CDR1 is WNHNN and CDR2 is SYGVQD in the germline V gene (reference sequence). Trimming removed 3 bases at V and 10 bases at J, with 11 bases between. CDR3 length equals 12 residues. As DNA, the CDR3 is TGCGCCAGCAGTGACCCGGGCCTCCCGCAGTATTTT. It translates to CASSDPGLPQYF.

The V and J genes are TRBV20-1 and TRBJ2-1; 8 bases agree with TRBD1. CDR1 and CDR2 (germline): DFQATT, SNEGSKA (reference sequence). V shed 7 bases and J 2 bases; nucleotides not matched to a gene: 10. The CDR3 is made up of 15 amino acids. The DNA for the CDR3 is TGCAGTGTACTCATCCGGGACAGGACCTACAATGAGCAGTTCTTC. It yields the protein CSVLIRDRTYNEQFF.

The V call is TRBV11-2, the J call TRBJ2-7; no clear D. This CDR3 has 13 amino acids. The germline CDR1 and CDR2 sequences are SGHAT and FQNNGV. The V and J ends lost 3 bases and 4 bases respectively, with 10 bases between them. The CDR3 coding sequence is TGTGCCAGCAGCTTGCACACAGAGTACGAGCAGTACTTC. Its protein product is CASSLHTEYEQYF.

The chain recombines TRBV12-3 or TRBV12-4 with TRBJ2-2; D not certain. The CDR3 spans 15 residues. Trimming pared 3 bases from V and 5 bases from J, leaving 13 bases between. CDR3 in amino acids: CASSFGTPPTGELFF. The CDR3 coding sequence is TGTGCCAGCAGTTTTGGCACCCCGCCGACCGGGGAGCTGTTTTTT.

The chain links TRBV29-1 to TRBJ1-2; unclear D gene. Germline V lookup: CDR1 SQVTM, CDR2 ANQGSEA. The CDR3 is 12 amino acids. Trimming took 0 bases from V and 3 from J, leaving 5 bases between them. CDR3 nucleotides: TGCAGCGTTGAAGATCAAGACTATGGCTACACCTTC. It specifies CSVEDQDYGYTF.

DNA of the CDR3: TGTGCCAGCAGCTTGGGGCCCAGGGCAGGCGGGGAGCTGTTTTTT. Protein product: CASSLGPRAGGELFF. The chain carries TRBV5-6 and TRBJ2-2; possibly TRBD1 for D (5 bases). Germline V lookup: CDR1 SGHDT, CDR2 YYEEEE. V was clipped by 0 bases and J by 7 bases, with 13 bases between them. The CDR3 consists of 15 residues. Full variable domain (remainder filled in from reference TRBV5-6 and TRBJ2-2): DAGVTQSPTHLIKTRGQQVTLRCSPKSGHDTVSWYQQALGQGPQFIFQYYEEEERQRGNFPDRFSGHQFPNYSSELNVNALLLGDSALYLCASSLGPRAGGELFFGEGSRLTVL.